This T cell receptor (beta chain) was profiled in a study of shared clonotypes between healthy human individuals. The CDR3 is 14 residues long. The ends lost 5 bases at V and 1 base at J; junction bases unmatched: 2. Germline V gene sequence: CDR1 SGHTA, CDR2 FQGTGA. In the authors' workflow: In the immunoSEQ data, sequences were junction-only and lacked quality scores, so filtering differed. Assay: immunoSEQ multiplex PCR; the TCRdb copy retains only in-frame clones and omits some. V and J calls and clone size are given by that table; D and trimming were obtained from the DNA. The sample consists of 650,000 to 700,000 clones, about nine tenths of them appearing once. Regarding the study as a whole: A handful of donors held about 4.6% of naive CD4 clonotypes in common. Clonotypes not shared had lower generation probabilities than those common to all four donors. Memory subsets generally showed smaller estimated richness than naive subsets did.

Points on this clone: Its target is unknown.

The sequencing sample was made of memory CD8+ T cells from PBMCs. Subset in this sample: CD45RO+ cells pooled with CCR7-negative TemRA cells. This clonotype was obtained from a man aged 18 to 29 in good health. Some clones in this sample may be carry-over from other donors' samples. The chain has TRBV7-3 and TRBJ1-3; TRBD1 agrees at 7 bases. The CDR3 reads CASSLTGSGNTIYF. The DNA of the CDR3 is TGTGCCAGCAGCCTGACAGGGTCTGGAAACACCATATATTTT.